This T cell receptor (beta chain) was obtained from a study of blood T cell repertoires in COVID-19 (dated by TCRdb to 2018 to 2021). With regard to the full study: The collaborator samples originated in the United States, Italy and Spain and spanned the acute and convalescent phases of COVID-19. The material from the prospective study consisted of cDNA or gDNA derived from T cells, B-cell-depleted T cells, or PBMCs. Deeply sampled blood TCRbeta repertoires from subjects exposed to, actively infected with, or recovered from COVID-19 were included in the dataset. A freely available public database, intended as a resource for researchers studying the immune response to SARS-CoV-2, is where the repertoires were released. Samples came from the ongoing ImmuneRACE study (first 160 participants) plus 1,254 subjects from 6 global collaborators. A de-identified subject ID, COVID-19 status, age in years and sex were almost always included in the sample metadata. Where HLA class I and class II types were available, the types were taken from metadata supplied by the sample provider, not from assay-based typing.

TCRbeta CDR3 regions were amplified from genomic DNA using the immunoSEQ Assay, a bias-controlled multiplex PCR. Per the authors' processing: Within the assay, amplification of reference gene primers was used to estimate how many nucleated cells each sample contained. To quantify the absolute abundance of each unique TCRbeta CDR3 rearrangement, sequence reads were collapsed and filtered. Productive Simpson clonality was computed per sample as the square root of Simpson's diversity index over productive rearrangements. Here the immuneACCESS table is served through TCRdb, limited to in-frame sequences with V and J called. Missing clones are a known gap in these copies; in checked studies unresolved V genes cover under half, and the rest lacks a known reason. D and trimming were read from the DNA, whereas the V and J calls and clone size are those reported in that table. This sample has about 230,000 clones in its table, and about nine tenths of those were observed once. The top ten clonotypes cover 2.7% of the sample.

Reading the germline V gene gives CDR1 SNHLY and CDR2 FYNNEI. There are 13 amino acids in the CDR3, from cysteine to phenylalanine inclusive. Only the CDR3 portion is preserved as DNA: 39 bases, with reading frame beginning at the first base. V is shortened by 6 bases, J by 3 bases, and the region joining them spans 12 bases. As concerns this clone: Its antigen is not yet known. No base quality values were provided; no much bigger clone lies one nucleotide off.

Collaborating institutions collected whole blood in K2EDTA tubes following their own protocols. For TCRbeta analysis, collaborator samples were shipped as frozen whole blood, as isolated PBMCs, or as DNA extracted from either sample type. Study-wide findings and limitations: The quantity of clinical and demographic metadata differed by source and by participant and was supplied without curation.

The sample consisted of peripheral blood. The sequence links TRBV2 to TRBJ2-7; TRBD1 could be the D gene, as 6 bases match. The sequence came from a woman aged 55-69 years with acute or convalescent COVID-19. At the DNA level, the sequence is TGTGCCAGCAGCCTGGGACAAGTCTACGAGCAGTACTTC. It codes for CASSLGQVYEQYF.